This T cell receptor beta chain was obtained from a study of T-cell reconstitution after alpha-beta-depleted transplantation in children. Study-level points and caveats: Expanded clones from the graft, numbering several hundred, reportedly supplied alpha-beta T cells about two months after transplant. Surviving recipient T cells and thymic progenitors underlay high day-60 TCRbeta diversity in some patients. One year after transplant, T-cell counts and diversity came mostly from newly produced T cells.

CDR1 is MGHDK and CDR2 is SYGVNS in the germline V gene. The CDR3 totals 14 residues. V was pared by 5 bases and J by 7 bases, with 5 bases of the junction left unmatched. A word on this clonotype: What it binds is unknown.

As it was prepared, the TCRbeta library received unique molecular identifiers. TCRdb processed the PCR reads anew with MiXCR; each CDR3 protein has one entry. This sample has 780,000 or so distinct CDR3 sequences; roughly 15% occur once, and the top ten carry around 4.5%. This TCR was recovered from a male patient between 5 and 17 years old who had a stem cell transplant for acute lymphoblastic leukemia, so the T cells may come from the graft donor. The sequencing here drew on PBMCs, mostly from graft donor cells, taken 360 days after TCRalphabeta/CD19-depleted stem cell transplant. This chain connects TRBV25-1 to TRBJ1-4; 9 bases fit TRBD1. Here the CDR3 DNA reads TGTGCCAGCAGTATACAGGGGGCCGCTGAAAAACTGTTTTTT. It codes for CASSIQGAAEKLFF. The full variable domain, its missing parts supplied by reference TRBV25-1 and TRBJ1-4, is EADIYQTPRYLVIGTGKKITLECSQTMGHDKMYWYQQDPGMELHLIHYSYGVNSTEKGDLSSESTVSRIRTEHFPLTLESARPSHTSQYLCASSIQGAAEKLFFGSGTQLSVL.